The clone carrying this T cell receptor (beta chain) has just a few counts. These data come from a study of T-cell reconstitution after alpha-beta-depleted transplantation in children. Preparation of the TCRbeta library was carried out with unique molecular identifiers. TCRdb re-called the PCR reads through MiXCR, storing one row per CDR3 protein. The sample carries 450,000 to 600,000 distinct CDR3 sequences, about 31% recorded once. This CDR3 has 14 residues. Trimming took 5 bases from V and 0 from J, leaving 10 bases between them. Germline V lookup: CDR1 MNHEY, CDR2 SVGAGI. This clonotype was obtained from a human donor who donated a stem cell graft to a child with aplastic anemia. The V gene is TRBV6-5, the J gene TRBJ1-1; D may be TRBD1 (6 bases). Sequencing used PBMCs from the stem cell graft donor, obtained from the stem cell graft. The CDR3 coding sequence is TGTGCCAGCAGTACTGGACAGCTGAACACTGAAGCTTTCTTT. Translation: CASSTGQLNTEAFF.